The 10 T cell receptor beta chains presented below share a single source sample, sequenced in a study of beta chain features in type 1 diabetes. The investigators reverse transcribed all of the isolated RNA, so they sequenced expressed TCRB transcripts. Libraries were prepared by immunoSEQ multiplex PCR; TCRdb keeps only in-frame clonotypes and omits some of them. This repertoire shows about 290,000 clones, approximately 8.1% found once; its top ten account for over 0.8%. The sample consisted of central memory CD4+ T cells from blood. These receptors were taken from a woman under 30 in good health.

This clone was found many times. This chain links TRBV19 with TRBJ1-4; 7 nucleotides match TRBD1. CDR1 and CDR2 (germline): LNHDA, SQIVND (reference sequence). Trimming cost V 8 bases and J 3 bases; bases outside gene matches: 6. The length of the CDR3 is 14 residues. CDR3 sequence reads: CASQDGTANEKLFF. The CDR3 DNA reads TGTGCCAGTCAAGACGGGACAGCTAATGAAAAACTGTTTTTT.

The rearrangement links TRBV4-1 to TRBJ2-6, with D possibly being TRBD1 (6 bases). The V and J ends lost 2 bases and 2 bases respectively, with 16 bases between them. Germline values: CDR1 MGHRA, CDR2 YSYEKL. The CDR3 has 18 residues. The CDR3 sequence is CASSQRTVLTAGANVLTF. The CDR3 DNA is TGCGCCAGCAGCCAACGGACAGTCTTGACGGCTGGGGCCAACGTCCTGACTTTC.

The V call is TRBV28, the J call TRBJ1-6; D is uncertain. CDR3 length: 12 amino acids. V was cut by 4 bases and J by 9 bases, with 7 bases left in between. Germline CDR1 MDHEN, CDR2 SYDVKM. The chain's CDR3 is CASSSPRSPLHF. The CDR3 DNA sequence: TGTGCCAGCAGTTCCCCCCGTTCACCCCTCCACTTT.

This clone was seen more than once but under ten times. This chain's CDR3 is CASSESDWSYEQYF. CDR3 coding DNA: TGTGCCAGCAGTGAAAGTGACTGGTCCTACGAGCAGTACTTC. The V call is TRBV6-1, the J call TRBJ2-7; D is unclear. The CDR3 is 14 residues long. Germline assignment: CDR1 MNHNS and CDR2 SASEGT. Trimming pared 2 bases from V and 1 base from J, leaving 9 bases between.

This clone was seen only a few times. CDR3 loop: CASRSQTYNSPLHF. Here the CDR3 DNA reads TGTGCCAGCAGGAGTCAGACCTATAATTCACCCCTCCACTTT. This rearrangement joins TRBV28 to TRBJ1-6; D is ambiguous. CDR3 length: 14 amino acids. Trimming left V 6 bases short and J 2 bases short, with 8 bases between. Looked up from germline, CDR1 is MDHEN and CDR2 is SYDVKM.

This clone was recorded many times. The chain carries TRBV25-1 and TRBJ2-1; possibly TRBD2 for D (5 bases). CDR1 is MGHDK, CDR2 SYGVNS, per germline. The CDR3 has 12 amino acids. V lost 7 bases, J lost 7 bases, and 11 bases lay in between. The DNA of the CDR3 is TGTGCCAGCAAGGGAGAGCGAAATGAGCAGTTCTTC. Translated: CASKGERNEQFF.

The chain links TRBV18 to TRBJ1-5, with no clear D. V was shortened by 2 bases and J by 2 bases, with 10 bases between the two germline ends. The CDR3 has 15 amino acids. Per the germline V gene, CDR1 is KGHSH and CDR2 is LQKENI. In DNA, the CDR3 is TGTGCCAGCTCACCATGGGAGGGTCGCAATCAGCCCCAGCATTTT. Protein product: CASSPWEGRNQPQHF.

This clone was seen many times. The rearrangement links TRBV19 to TRBJ2-1; D unresolved. Germline V gene data show CDR1 as LNHDA and CDR2 as SQIVND (reference sequence). Between the trimmed V and J ends, which lost 6 bases and 4 bases, there was a span of 7 bases. The CDR3 length is 12 residues. Here the CDR3 reads CASSVSYNEQFF. CDR3 bases: TGTGCCAGTAGCGTGTCTTACAATGAGCAGTTCTTC.

In its sample, this clone was seen a few times. This is likely an artifact of a read error, given a far larger clone one base away. The conserved phenylalanine or tryptophan is not found at the CDR3 terminus, so this likely reflects a read error. This sequence joins TRBV9 and TRBJ2-6; no reliable D call. The CDR3 extends over 16 amino acids. Per the germline V gene, CDR1 is SGDLS and CDR2 is YYNGEE. V was shortened by 0 bases and J by 0 bases, with 7 bases between the two germline ends. The CDR3 sequence is CASSVDSSSGANVLTS. The CDR3 bases are TGTGCCAGCAGCGTAGACAGCAGCTCTGGGGCCAACGTCCTGACTTCC.

The sample holds a few counts of this clone. The rearrangement links TRBV21-1 to TRBJ2-5; TRBD2, the table's D call, lacks a check against the DNA. TRBV21-1 is described as a pseudogene. The CDR3 is 16 amino acids. In DNA, the CDR3 is TGTGCCAGCAGCAAAGCGCGGCGGGGGGGCCGGAAGACCCAGTACTTC. Translation: CASSKARRGGRKTQYF.